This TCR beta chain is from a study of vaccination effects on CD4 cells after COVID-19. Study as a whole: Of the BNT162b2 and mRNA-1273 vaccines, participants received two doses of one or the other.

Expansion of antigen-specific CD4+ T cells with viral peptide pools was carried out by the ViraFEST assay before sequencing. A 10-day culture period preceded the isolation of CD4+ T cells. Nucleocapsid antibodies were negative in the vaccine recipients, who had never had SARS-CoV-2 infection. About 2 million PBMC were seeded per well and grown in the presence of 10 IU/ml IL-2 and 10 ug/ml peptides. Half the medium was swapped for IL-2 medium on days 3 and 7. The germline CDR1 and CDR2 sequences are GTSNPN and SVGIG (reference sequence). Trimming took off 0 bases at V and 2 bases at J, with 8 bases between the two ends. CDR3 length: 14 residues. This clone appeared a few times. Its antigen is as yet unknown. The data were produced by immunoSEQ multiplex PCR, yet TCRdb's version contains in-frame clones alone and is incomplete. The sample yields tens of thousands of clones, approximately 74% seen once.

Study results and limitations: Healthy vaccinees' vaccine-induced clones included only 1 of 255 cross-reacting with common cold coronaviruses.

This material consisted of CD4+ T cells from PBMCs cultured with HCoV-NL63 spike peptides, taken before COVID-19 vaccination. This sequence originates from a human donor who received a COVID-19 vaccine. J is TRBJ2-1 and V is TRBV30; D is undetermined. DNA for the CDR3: TGTGCCTGGAGTGTAGGGTTTACCTACAATGAGCAGTTCTTC. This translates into CAWSVGFTYNEQFF.